This T cell receptor (beta chain) was captured by sequencing in a study of T cells in Graves' hyperthyroidism and ophthalmopathy. The V end lost 9 bases, the J end lost 5 bases, and 11 bases lay between the germline ends. CDR3 length: 11 amino acids. Findings and limits, study-wide: Most clonotypes expanded in thyroid above 0.001 were likewise present in blood.

Using RNA transcripts as the source, TCR beta CDR3 regions were amplified. HTBI primers were the set used in a first-round RT-PCR of the TCR CDR3. TCRdb re-called the multiplex PCR reads through MiXCR, storing one row per CDR3 protein. The repertoire holds hundreds of thousands of distinct CDR3 sequences, with 14% as singletons. Ten or more counts support this clonotype. Its antigen is not identified. V is TRBV12-3 or TRBV12-4 and J is TRBJ2-7, with D possibly matching TRBD2 (6 bases). The origin of this receptor is a woman in her late teens or twenties with Graves' hyperthyroidism. The sequenced sample consisted of blood. The CDR3 DNA reads as TGTGCCAGTGCGAGGAGGGACGAGCAGTACTTC. It encodes CASARRDEQYF.